Each of the 14 T cell receptor beta chains below was sequenced from the same sample in a study of PD-1 blockade in mismatch repair-deficient tumors. Repertoires were generated with immunoSEQ multiplex PCR, while TCRdb's copy carries only in-frame clones and drops some. Of 35,000 to 40,000 clones listed, about 76% were seen once; the top ten hold 22%. The sequenced sample was peripheral blood, obtained 4 weeks after starting pembrolizumab. The source is an adult with mismatch repair-deficient cancer.

This chain connects TRBV2 to TRBJ2-1; 7 bases align to TRBD1. The CDR3 runs 14 residues. Germline V CDR1 and CDR2: SNHLY, FYNNEI. J gave up 0 bases and V 11 bases, and 7 bases lay outside the gene matches. The CDR3, as DNA: TGTGCCGGACTTACAGGGGTCTCCTACAATGAGCAGTTCTTC. It yields the protein CAGLTGVSYNEQFF.

The V gene is TRBV28, the J gene TRBJ2-7; 8 nucleotides agree with TRBD1. CDR3 length: 17 residues. Looked up from germline, CDR1 is MDHEN and CDR2 is SYDVKM. J was trimmed by 2 bases and V by 5 bases; bases with no gene match: 14. The CDR3 loop is CASSTRQFGTGTYEQYF. Here the CDR3 DNA reads TGTGCCAGCAGTACTAGGCAATTCGGGACAGGCACCTACGAGCAGTACTTC.

The table lists this clone with a few counts. The rearrangement links TRBV4-1 to TRBJ1-1, with a tentative D call TRBD1 (5 bases). The germline V gene encodes CDR1 MGHRA and CDR2 YSYEKL. CDR3 size: 13 residues. V lost 10 bases and J 2 bases, leaving 14 bases between the germline ends. The CDR3 nucleotides are TGCGCCATTAGCAGACAGCGAAACACTGAAGCTTTCTTT. Translating gives CAISRQRNTEAFF.

The genes are TRBV5-4 and TRBJ2-3; possible D gene TRBD2, 5 bases. The germline V gene has CDR1 SGHNT and CDR2 YYREEE (reference sequence). The CDR3 totals 15 residues. Trimming cost V 0 bases and J 2 bases, with 10 bases left between them. The CDR3 sequence is CASSLGAGSTDTQYF. The CDR3, as DNA: TGTGCCAGCAGCTTGGGGGCGGGTTCCACAGATACGCAGTATTTT.

A single count supports this clone. V and J are TRBV12-5 and TRBJ2-5; D remains ambiguous. V dropped 7 bases and J dropped 1 base, with 13 bases sitting between them. The CDR3 sequence is 14 residues long. CDR1 and CDR2 (germline): LGHNT, FRNRAP. DNA of the CDR3: TGTGCTAGTGCCTCCGACATGATCCAAGAGACCCAGTACTTC. This encodes CASASDMIQETQYF.

The chain is built from TRBV19 and TRBJ2-1; 9 nucleotides line up with TRBD2. V gave up 9 bases and J gave up 4 bases; unmatched junction bases: 7. CDR1 and CDR2 from the germline V gene are LNHDA and SQIVND (reference sequence). CDR3 size: 14 residues. This chain's CDR3 is CASGLAPPYNEQFF. As DNA, the CDR3 is TGTGCCAGCGGACTAGCGCCCCCTTACAATGAGCAGTTCTTC.

The J gene is TRBJ2-2, the V gene TRBV19, with D possibly being TRBD1 (6 bases). Germline V CDR1 and CDR2: LNHDA, SQIVND (reference sequence). Trimming left V 6 bases short and J 3 bases short, with 11 bases between. The CDR3 totals 14 residues. This CDR3 is CASRTPGDTGELFF. The CDR3 DNA follows: TGTGCCAGTAGAACCCCAGGGGACACCGGGGAGCTGTTTTTT.

This chain uses TRBV29-1 with TRBJ2-7; no definite D call. Germline V gene sequence: CDR1 SQVTM, CDR2 ANQGSEA. The CDR3 totals 12 residues. V lost 5 bases and J lost 3, with 11 bases in between. The CDR3 protein is CSVKAQDYEQYF. The CDR3 DNA follows: TGCAGCGTTAAGGCCCAGGACTACGAGCAGTACTTC.

The chain couples TRBV7-9 to TRBJ2-1, with D unresolved. The V and J ends lost 3 bases and 8 bases respectively, with 5 bases between them. Per the germline V gene, CDR1 is SEHNR and CDR2 is FQNEAQ (reference sequence). This CDR3 has 11 residues. CDR3 nucleotide sequence: TGTGCCAGCAGCTTTAGCTATGAGCAGTTCTTC. Translation: CASSFSYEQFF.

The chain recombines TRBV18 with TRBJ2-5; tentative D call: TRBD2 (6 bases). Trimming removed 2 bases from V and 3 bases from J, with 28 bases in between. The CDR3 length is 20 residues. Per germline, CDR1 KGHSH and CDR2 LQKENI. The CDR3 bases are TGTGCCAGCTCACCAGGAACGGGGGACTTAATGCCGTCTTGGGAAGAGACCCAGTACTTC. Encoded protein: CASSPGTGDLMPSWEETQYF.

The chain joins TRBV9 to TRBJ2-7; no reliable D call. Germline V gene lookup returns CDR1 SGDLS and CDR2 YYNGEE. This CDR3 contains 15 residues. Trimming stripped 0 bases from V and 3 bases from J, with 13 bases between. CDR3 in amino acids: CASSVGDTSFYEQYF. The CDR3 DNA follows: TGTGCCAGCAGCGTAGGCGACACTTCTTTCTACGAGCAGTACTTC.

The genes are TRBV2 and TRBJ1-2; D unclear. Trimming left V 6 bases short and J 8 bases short, with 16 bases between. Germline V gene lookup returns CDR1 SNHLY and CDR2 FYNNEI. The CDR3 runs to 13 residues. The CDR3 nucleotides read TGTGCCAGCAGCGATTCCCCCCGCTGGGGCTACACCTTC. Amino acids: CASSDSPRWGYTF.

CDR3: CAISRLADHNNEQFF. The CDR3, as DNA: TGTGCCATCAGTAGACTAGCGGACCATAACAATGAGCAGTTCTTC. V usage is TRBV10-3 and J usage is TRBJ2-1, with 9 nucleotides matching TRBD2. The trim removed 5 bases at V and 5 bases at J, leaving 7 bases unmatched. This CDR3 is built from 15 residues. Germline V lookup: CDR1 ENHRY, CDR2 SYGVKD.

The chain couples TRBV9 to TRBJ1-4; 8 positions match TRBD1. The CDR3 totals 15 residues. Per germline, CDR1 SGDLS and CDR2 YYNGEE. The trim removed 3 bases at V and 5 bases at J, leaving 6 bases unmatched. The CDR3 nucleotides read TGTGCCAGCAGCGGGGGGACAGGACCCAATGAAAAACTGTTTTTT. Its translation: CASSGGTGPNEKLFF.